This entry is about one T cell receptor (beta chain). The antigen is not known. One end of the junction fails to match germline, which may point to a read error. Researchers generated TCR beta cDNA from approximately 500 ng of total RNA, relying on a constant-region primer. For TCR beta, libraries were produced by three nested multiplex PCR rounds using slightly modified ARM-PCR. It was with TRBV1-TRBV30 forward primers and a C-beta reverse primer that the first two PCR rounds were run, at roughly 10 cycles each. TCRdb reprocessed the multiplex PCR reads via MiXCR and lists one record per CDR3 protein. The data contain 45,000 to 65,000 distinct CDR3 sequences, 65% to 85% of them singletons. The CDR3 has 13 amino acids. The germline CDR1 and CDR2 sequences are SQVTM and ANQGSEA. These data come from a study of tumor-infiltrating lymphocytes in primary liver carcinoma. Overall study: Aged between 30 and 69 years, the patients were men and women.

General study results and limits: Significantly larger top-250-clone fractions were found in tumors than in blood (p = 0.039).

The source material, roughly 18-31 mg of unsorted bulk tissue, was used to co-extract RNA and DNA. Each individual tumor supplied samples from five separate regions. This clonotype was sampled from a man aged 35 to 55 with primary liver carcinoma and hepatitis B virus infection. The chain has TRBV29-1 and TRBJ2-2; TRBD1 is a possible D gene (6 bases). The sequenced sample was liver tumor tissue from sampling region 5. Described subset: tumor region T5, tumor centre. DNA for the CDR3: TGCAGCGTTATTACTGGGGGCATCGGGGAGTTGTTTTTT. Its protein is CSVITGGIGELFF.